Listed below are T cell receptor beta chains from one sample, sequenced in a study of CD8+CD57+ T cells in acquired aplastic anemia. One entry per CDR3 protein, called by TCRdb with MiXCR from the reads. The table has approximately 300,000 distinct CDR3 sequences, 45% to 65% seen once. The source material was sorted CD4+, CD8+, or CD8+CD57+ T cells (not recorded which) from PBMCs. The receptors were sampled from a human donor with aplastic anemia. The CDR3 runs from the conserved cysteine through the conserved F or W. The order of the fields is clone size, V gene, J gene, D gene, CDR3 protein, CDR3 DNA. D genes are given only for firm matches. Clone size is shown for a subset of rows, as once, few, many or a class of expanded clone.

abundance: -
v_gene: TRBV2
j_gene: TRBJ2-3
d_gene: -
CDR3aa: CASLLRPRGLSDTQYF
CDR3nt: TGTGCCAGCCTTTTAAGGCCCAGGGGTTTGTCAGATACGCAGTATTTT

abundance: few
v_gene: TRBV24-1
j_gene: TRBJ1-3
d_gene: -
CDR3aa: CATSDFRGNTIYF
CDR3nt: TGTGCCACCAGTGATTTTAGGGGAAACACCATATATTTT

abundance: -
v_gene: TRBV25-1
j_gene: TRBJ2-5
d_gene: -
CDR3aa: CASSRKPGLGETQYF
CDR3nt: TGTGCCAGCAGTAGAAAGCCAGGGCTTGGGGAGACCCAGTACTTC

abundance: many
v_gene: TRBV7-2
j_gene: TRBJ2-3
d_gene: -
CDR3aa: CASSSPGSGPGVGTQYF
CDR3nt: TGTGCCAGCAGTTCCCCCGGGAGCGGGCCCGGGGTTGGTACGCAGTATTTT

abundance: few
v_gene: TRBV7-6
j_gene: TRBJ2-7
d_gene: TRBD1
CDR3aa: CASSSRTGPYEQYF
CDR3nt: TGTGCCAGCAGCTCTCGGACAGGGCCCTACGAGCAGTACTTC

abundance: -
v_gene: TRBV7-8
j_gene: TRBJ1-2
d_gene: TRBD1
CDR3aa: CASSEEGQGGIGYTF
CDR3nt: TGTGCCAGCAGCGAGGAGGGACAGGGAGGGATTGGCTACACCTTC

abundance: once
v_gene: TRBV6-5
j_gene: TRBJ1-1
d_gene: -
CDR3aa: CASSYKWRASTEAFF
CDR3nt: TGTGCCAGCAGTTACAAATGGCGGGCGAGCACTGAAGCTTTCTTT

abundance: -
v_gene: TRBV7-9
j_gene: TRBJ2-7
d_gene: -
CDR3aa: CASSLFSGEQYF
CDR3nt: TGTGCCAGCAGCCTATTCTCTGGCGAGCAGTACTTC

abundance: few
v_gene: TRBV7-8
j_gene: TRBJ1-2
d_gene: -
CDR3aa: CASSPSGGSRGYTF
CDR3nt: TGTGCCAGCAGCCCCTCGGGAGGGAGTCGTGGCTACACCTTC

abundance: -
v_gene: TRBV5-1
j_gene: TRBJ2-5
d_gene: TRBD1
CDR3aa: CASSLSPTGTETQYF
CDR3nt: TGCGCCAGCAGCTTGTCCCCGACAGGGACAGAGACCCAGTACTTC

abundance: many
v_gene: TRBV19
j_gene: TRBJ2-3
d_gene: TRBD1
CDR3aa: CASSRTGGTDTQYF
CDR3nt: TGTGCCAGTAGCAGGACAGGGGGCACAGATACGCAGTATTTT

abundance: -
v_gene: TRBV7-6
j_gene: TRBJ2-7
d_gene: -
CDR3aa: CASSLAGGRDEQYF
CDR3nt: TGTGCCAGCAGCTTAGCTGGGGGTCGGGACGAGCAGTACTTC

abundance: few
v_gene: TRBV5-8
j_gene: TRBJ2-7
d_gene: -
CDR3aa: CASSSFSYEQYF
CDR3nt: TGTGCCAGCAGCTCGTTCTCCTACGAGCAGTACTTC

abundance: -
v_gene: TRBV24-1
j_gene: TRBJ2-3
d_gene: TRBD2
CDR3aa: CATSDSGTRLPTGTQYF
CDR3nt: TGTGCCACCAGTGATTCGGGGACTAGACTTCCCACAGGTACGCAGTATTTT

abundance: many
v_gene: TRBV10-2
j_gene: TRBJ2-2
d_gene: TRBD2
CDR3aa: CASSLRLAGGSGELFF
CDR3nt: TGCGCCAGCTCCCTTCGACTAGCGGGAGGGTCCGGGGAGCTGTTTTTT

abundance: few
v_gene: TRBV7-3
j_gene: TRBJ1-5
d_gene: -
CDR3aa: CASSLDRQPQHF
CDR3nt: TGTGCCAGCAGCTTAGACCGACAGCCCCAGCATTTT